The 9 T cell receptor beta chains presented below share a single source sample, sequenced in a study of blood T cell repertoires in COVID-19. The data were produced by immunoSEQ multiplex PCR, yet TCRdb's version contains in-frame clones alone and is incomplete. The repertoire holds around 280,000 clones, with around 86% as singletons. Sequenced material: peripheral blood. These receptors all come from a man between 65 and 85 years old with acute or convalescent COVID-19.

This chain joins TRBV28 and TRBJ1-6, with D unclear. Germline V CDR1 and CDR2: MDHEN, SYDVKM. Trimming cost V 6 bases and J 0 bases, with 15 bases left between them. The CDR3 runs 17 residues. Here the CDR3 DNA reads TGTGCCAGCAGCTTCTCGTACGGGAGCTCCTATAATTCACCCCTCCACTTT. It codes for CASSFSYGSSYNSPLHF.

With respect to this clone: The sample has other DNA sequences that encode this CDR3 too. V gene TRBV9 combines with J gene TRBJ1-5, with 7 bases that match TRBD1. This CDR3 contains 15 residues. Germline V CDR1 and CDR2: SGDLS, YYNGEE. The ends lost 0 bases at V and 0 bases at J; junction bases unmatched: 0. CDR3 nucleotides: TGTGCCAGCAGCGTAGGACAGGGTAGCAATCAGCCCCAGCATTTT. Translation gives CASSVGQGSNQPQHF.

The V gene is TRBV6-1, the J gene TRBJ2-3, with 9 bases identical to TRBD1. Germline V gene sequence: CDR1 MNHNS, CDR2 SASEGT. This CDR3 is built from 15 residues. The trim removed 3 bases at V and 2 bases at J, leaving 3 bases unmatched. CDR3 sequence (DNA): TGTGCCAGCAGTGATAGGGACAGGGTCACAGATACGCAGTATTTT. Translated: CASSDRDRVTDTQYF.

This chain joins TRBV10-3 and TRBJ1-2, with 11 bases lining up with TRBD1. The CDR3 loop spans 14 amino acids. V lost 7 bases and J lost 3; bases outside the gene matches: 4. Per the germline V gene, CDR1 is ENHRY and CDR2 is SYGVKD. CDR3 in DNA: TGTGCCATCACCCCGGGACAGGGGGACTATGGCTACACCTTC. Amino acids: CAITPGQGDYGYTF.

There are a few counts of this clone. CDR3 region: CASSHFGGTRNTEAFF. DNA for the CDR3: TGTGCCAGCAGCCACTTCGGCGGCACTAGGAACACTGAAGCTTTCTTT. The V and J genes are TRBV4-2 and TRBJ1-1, with D uncertain. This CDR3 is built from 16 residues. V lost 3 bases and J 1 base, leaving 15 bases between the germline ends. Germline values: CDR1 LGHNA, CDR2 YNFKEQ.

This sequence joins TRBV5-1 and TRBJ1-4; D ambiguous. The V gene lost 1 base and the J gene lost 1 base, with 11 bases spanning the gap. The germline CDR1 and CDR2 sequences are SGHRS and YFSETQ. The CDR3 contains 16 residues. Here the CDR3 DNA reads TGCGCCAGCAGCTTGAGTATCGGGAGAACTAATGAAAAACTGTTTTTT. This gives the protein CASSLSIGRTNEKLFF.

This chain uses TRBV19 with TRBJ2-5; D gene ambiguous. V was clipped by 3 bases and J by 0 bases, with 8 bases between them. This CDR3 is 14 amino acids long. CDR1 LNHDA and CDR2 SQIVND come from the germline V gene (reference sequence). CDR3 in DNA: TGTGCCAGTAGTATTCAATTGTACCAAGAGACCCAGTACTTC. Its protein product is CASSIQLYQETQYF.

This rearrangement joins TRBV28 to TRBJ1-1; 8 nucleotides align to TRBD1. Trimming removed 3 bases from V and 5 bases from J; junction bases left unmatched: 2. Germline CDR1 is MDHEN and CDR2 is SYDVKM. This CDR3 is built from 13 residues. The chain's CDR3 is CASSFQGATEAFF. CDR3 DNA: TGTGCCAGCAGTTTCCAGGGGGCAACTGAAGCTTTCTTT.

The V gene is TRBV5-1, the J gene TRBJ2-3, with 10 nucleotides matching TRBD1. With V trimmed by 2 bases and J by 3 bases, 9 bases remained unmatched. This CDR3 is 17 amino acids long. Germline V gene data show CDR1 as SGHRS and CDR2 as YFSETQ. Here the CDR3 reads CASSFEAGTGETDTQYF. CDR3 nucleotide sequence: TGCGCCAGCAGCTTTGAGGCAGGGACAGGGGAAACAGATACGCAGTATTTT.